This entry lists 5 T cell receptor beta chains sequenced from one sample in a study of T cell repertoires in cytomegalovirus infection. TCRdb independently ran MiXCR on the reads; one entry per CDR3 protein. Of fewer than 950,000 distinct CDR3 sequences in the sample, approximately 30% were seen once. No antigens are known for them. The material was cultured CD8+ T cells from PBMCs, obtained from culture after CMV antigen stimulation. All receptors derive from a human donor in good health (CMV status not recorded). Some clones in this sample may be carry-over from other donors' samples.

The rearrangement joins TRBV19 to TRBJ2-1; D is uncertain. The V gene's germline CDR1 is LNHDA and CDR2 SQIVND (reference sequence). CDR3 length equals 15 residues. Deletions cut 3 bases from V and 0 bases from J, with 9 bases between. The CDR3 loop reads CASSITISSYNEQFF. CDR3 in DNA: TGTGCCAGTAGTATCACAATCAGCTCCTACAATGAGCAGTTCTTC. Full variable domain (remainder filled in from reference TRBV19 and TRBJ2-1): DGGITQSPKYLFRKEGQNVTLSCEQNLNHDAMYWYRQDPGQGLRLIYYSQIVNDFQKGDIAEGYSVSREKKESFPLTVTSAQKNPTAFYLCASSITISSYNEQFFGPGTRLTVL.

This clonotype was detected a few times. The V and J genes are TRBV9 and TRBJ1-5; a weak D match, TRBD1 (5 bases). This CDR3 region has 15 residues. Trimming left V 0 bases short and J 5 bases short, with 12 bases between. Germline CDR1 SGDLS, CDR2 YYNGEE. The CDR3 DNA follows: TGTGCCAGCAGCGTAGATTTCGTGGGGGATCAGCCCCAGCATTTT. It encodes CASSVDFVGDQPQHF.

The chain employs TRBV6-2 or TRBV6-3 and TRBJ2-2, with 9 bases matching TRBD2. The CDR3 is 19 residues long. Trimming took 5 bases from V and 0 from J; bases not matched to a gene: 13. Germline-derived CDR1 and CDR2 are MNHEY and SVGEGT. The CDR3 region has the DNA TGTGCCAGCAGTACGATCCAGGCGGCTAGCGGGGCGAACACCGGGGAGCTGTTTTTT. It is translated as CASSTIQAASGANTGELFF.

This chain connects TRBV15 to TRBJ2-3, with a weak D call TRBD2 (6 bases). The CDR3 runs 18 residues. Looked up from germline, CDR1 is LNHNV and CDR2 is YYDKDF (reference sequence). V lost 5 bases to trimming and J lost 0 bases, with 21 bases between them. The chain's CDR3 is CATSPRERWSTSTDTQYF. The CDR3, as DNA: TGTGCCACCAGCCCTCGGGAGAGATGGAGTACTAGCACAGATACGCAGTATTTT.

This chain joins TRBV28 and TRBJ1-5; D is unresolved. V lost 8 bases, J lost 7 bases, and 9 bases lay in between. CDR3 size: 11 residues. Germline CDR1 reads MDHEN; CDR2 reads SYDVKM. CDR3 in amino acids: CASRDDQPQHF. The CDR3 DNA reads TGTGCCAGCCGAGATGACCAGCCCCAGCATTTT.